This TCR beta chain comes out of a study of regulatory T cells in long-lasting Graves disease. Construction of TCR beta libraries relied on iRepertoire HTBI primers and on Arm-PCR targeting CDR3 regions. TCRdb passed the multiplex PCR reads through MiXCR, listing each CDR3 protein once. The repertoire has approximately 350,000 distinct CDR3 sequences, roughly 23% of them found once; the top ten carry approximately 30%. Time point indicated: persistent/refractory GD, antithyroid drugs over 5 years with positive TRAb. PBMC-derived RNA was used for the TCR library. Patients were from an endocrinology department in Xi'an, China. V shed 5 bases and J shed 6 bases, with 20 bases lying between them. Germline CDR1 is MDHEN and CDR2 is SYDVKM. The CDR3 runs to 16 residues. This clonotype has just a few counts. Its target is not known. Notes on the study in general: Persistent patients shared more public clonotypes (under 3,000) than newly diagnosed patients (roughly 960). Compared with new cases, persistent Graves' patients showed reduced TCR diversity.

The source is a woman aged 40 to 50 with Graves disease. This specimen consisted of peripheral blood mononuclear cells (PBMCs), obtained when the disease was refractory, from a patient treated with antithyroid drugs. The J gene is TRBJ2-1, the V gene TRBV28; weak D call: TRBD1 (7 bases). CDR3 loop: CASSNRGGGAGNEQFF. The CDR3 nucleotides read TGTGCCAGCAGTAACCGTGGAGGGGGCGCCGGCAATGAGCAGTTCTTC. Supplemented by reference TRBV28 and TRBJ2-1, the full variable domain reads DVKVTQSSRYLVKRTGEKVFLECVQDMDHENMFWYRQDPGLGLRLIYFSYDVKMKEKGDIPEGYSVSREKKERFSLILESASTNQTSMYLCASSNRGGGAGNEQFFGPGTRLTVL.